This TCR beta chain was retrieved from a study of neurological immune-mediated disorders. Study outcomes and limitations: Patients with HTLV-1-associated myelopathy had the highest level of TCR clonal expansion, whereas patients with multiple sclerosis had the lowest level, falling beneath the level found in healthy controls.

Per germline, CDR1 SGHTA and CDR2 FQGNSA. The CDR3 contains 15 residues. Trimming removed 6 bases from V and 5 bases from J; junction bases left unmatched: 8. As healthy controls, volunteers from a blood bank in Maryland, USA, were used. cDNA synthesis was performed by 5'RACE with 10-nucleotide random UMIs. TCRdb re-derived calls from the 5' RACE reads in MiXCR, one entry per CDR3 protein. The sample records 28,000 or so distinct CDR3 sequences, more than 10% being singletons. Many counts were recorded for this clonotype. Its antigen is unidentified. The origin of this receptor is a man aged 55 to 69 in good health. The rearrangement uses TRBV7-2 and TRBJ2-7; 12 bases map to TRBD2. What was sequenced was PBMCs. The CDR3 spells CASRRLAGVSHEQYF. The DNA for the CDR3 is TGTGCCAGCAGGAGACTAGCGGGGGTATCTCACGAGCAGTACTTC.